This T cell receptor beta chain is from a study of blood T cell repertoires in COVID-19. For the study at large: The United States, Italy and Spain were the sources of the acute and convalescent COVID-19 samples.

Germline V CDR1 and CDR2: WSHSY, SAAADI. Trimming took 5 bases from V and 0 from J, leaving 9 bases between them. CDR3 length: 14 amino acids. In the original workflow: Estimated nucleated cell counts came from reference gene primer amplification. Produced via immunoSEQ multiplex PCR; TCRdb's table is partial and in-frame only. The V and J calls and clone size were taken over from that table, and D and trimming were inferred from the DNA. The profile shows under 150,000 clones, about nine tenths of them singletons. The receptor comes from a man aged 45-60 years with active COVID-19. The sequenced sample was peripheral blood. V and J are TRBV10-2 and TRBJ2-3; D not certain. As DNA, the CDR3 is TGCGCCAGCAGTTACCCTACTAGCACAGATACGCAGTATTTT. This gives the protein CASSYPTSTDTQYF.